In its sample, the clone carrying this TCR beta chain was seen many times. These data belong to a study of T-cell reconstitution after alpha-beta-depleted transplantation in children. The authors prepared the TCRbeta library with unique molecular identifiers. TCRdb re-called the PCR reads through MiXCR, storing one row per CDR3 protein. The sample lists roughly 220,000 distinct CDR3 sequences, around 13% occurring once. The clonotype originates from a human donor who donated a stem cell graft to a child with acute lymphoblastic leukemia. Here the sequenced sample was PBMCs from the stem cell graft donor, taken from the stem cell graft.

The CDR3 here is CASSEYPEDYEQYF. The CDR3 region has the DNA TGTGCCAGCAGTGAATATCCAGAGGACTACGAGCAGTACTTC. This chain connects TRBV25-1 to TRBJ2-7; D not certain. Trimming removed 0 bases at V and 3 bases at J, with 9 bases between. Germline V gives CDR1 MGHDK, CDR2 SYGVNS. The CDR3 totals 14 residues.